A selection of T cell receptor beta chains follows, all from one sample in a study of cytomegalovirus exposure and HLA in healthy donors. Sequenced by immunoSEQ multiplex PCR; TCRdb stores in-frame clones only, minus some. Its table lists around 130,000 clones. What was sequenced was PBMCs. All receptors come from a woman aged 55-69 years in good health and CMV-seronegative. Both conserved end residues are trimmed from each CDR3. The order of the fields is J gene, V gene, CDR3 protein.

TRBJ2-3 | TRBV7-5 | ARSSRTSGLTDTQY
TRBJ2-1 | TRBV5-1 | ASSLAGVSSYNEQF
TRBJ1-2 | TRBV18 | ASSPRDNPLSYT
TRBJ2-2 | TRBV2 | ASRRTGAGTGELF
TRBJ2-2 | TRBV7-3 | ASSSSGNTGELF
TRBJ1-4 | TRBV6-1 | ASSEMALVEKLF
TRBJ2-5 | TRBV5-4 | ASSRGTSGVRETQY
TRBJ2-3 | TRBV6-1 | ASSELAGGRSDTQY
TRBJ1-3 | TRBV7-2 | ASSSTLGARSSGNTIY
TRBJ2-5 | TRBV5-1 | ASSLGGGSQETQY
TRBJ1-1 | TRBV5-6 | ASSYLQWEQGTEAF
TRBJ2-7 | TRBV27 | ASSWAPSNYEQY
TRBJ2-7 | TRBV10-3 | AISEGSAGGTYEQY
TRBJ2-2 | TRBV4-2 | ASSQAGGQTNTGELF
TRBJ1-6 | TRBV6-6 | ASSPRGTASEPLH
TRBJ2-4 | TRBV6-5 | ASSPRGRAKNIQY
TRBJ2-5 | TRBV25-1 | ASSEQGRKTQY
TRBJ2-1 | TRBV2 | ASNSLAGGRNVKDEQF
TRBJ2-7 | TRBV2 | ASSDGTGLLRGSYEQY
TRBJ2-7 | TRBV5-1 | ASSLDTAYEQY
TRBJ2-3 | TRBV7-9 | ASSPTVAGGTDTQY
TRBJ2-6 | TRBV9 | ASSVQGSGANVLT
TRBJ2-6 | TRBV7-8 | ASSPLSGFGANVLT
TRBJ2-3 | TRBV9 | ASSPRTGGTDTQY
TRBJ2-6 | TRBV5-1 | ASSSGLDSGANVLT
TRBJ2-2 | TRBV4-2 | ASSQDAGAGELF
TRBJ1-5 | TRBV18 | ASSPAQNQPQH
TRBJ1-6 | TRBV7-9 | ASSSWATGGNSPLH
TRBJ2-2 | TRBV10-3 | AISESTHLAANTGELF
TRBJ2-7 | TRBV27 | ASSVLKGSGSLGSWDEQY
TRBJ2-1 | TRBV18 | ASSPQLAVQGEQF
TRBJ1-4 | TRBV7-8 | ASSLPTGGMVPQEKLF
TRBJ2-2 | TRBV5-1 | ASSLVGGLVTGELF
TRBJ2-1 | TRBV5-1 | ASIPTSGNYNEQF
TRBJ2-3 | TRBV5-1 | ASSLLASGRATSTDTQY
TRBJ1-2 | TRBV7-9 | ASSLAQGGYT
TRBJ2-6 | TRBV7-9 | ASSSSGALPSSGANVLT
TRBJ2-6 | TRBV5-4 | ASSDQISGANVLT
TRBJ2-5 | TRBV7-6 | ASSPEGATQY
TRBJ2-3 | TRBV18 | ASSPPGGLVRDTQY
TRBJ2-5 | TRBV6-1 | ASRRSGTTQETQY
TRBJ1-3 | TRBV6-5 | ASSFDRGNTIY
TRBJ2-7 | TRBV9 | ASSGPGTGGYYEQY
TRBJ2-1 | TRBV27 | ASSLSGSGLNEQF
TRBJ2-7 | TRBV7-2 | ASSLARTSGRAPLSYEQY
TRBJ1-1 | TRBV5-1 | ASSERRTEAF
TRBJ1-6 | TRBV25-1 | ASSEQAPYNSPLH
TRBJ2-4 | TRBV28 | ASSLPRGNRVTKNIQY
TRBJ1-5 | TRBV28 | ASSLPDGGSNQPQH
TRBJ1-5 | TRBV5-1 | ASSLDTNSNQPQH
TRBJ2-3 | TRBV4-2 | ASSQDFSGGATDTQY
TRBJ2-3 | TRBV4-2 | ASSPDRGRTDTQY
TRBJ1-4 | TRBV5-8 | ASSLGRGEKLF
TRBJ2-5 | TRBV2 | ASSEGRLAGVRGQY